The sample holds a few counts of the clone carrying this T cell receptor beta chain. The antigen remains undetermined. Unique molecular identifiers were used to barcode this TCRbeta library. TCRdb analysed the PCR reads with MiXCR anew, one entry per CDR3 protein. This sample carries 550,000 to 800,000 distinct CDR3 sequences, 10% to 15% of them seen once, and the ten largest clones take about 0.77%. This record belongs to a study of T-cell reconstitution after alpha-beta-depleted transplantation in children. Germline CDR1 reads DFQATT; CDR2 reads SNEGSKA (reference sequence). Trimming stripped 6 bases from V and 0 bases from J, with 12 bases between. This CDR3 is 14 amino acids long. Findings and caveats of the study: Two months or so post-transplant, alpha-beta T cells reportedly derived from several hundred expanded graft clones.

The receptor was derived from a girl aged 2 to 9 with congenital amegakaryocytic thrombocytopenia, due to receive a stem cell transplant. The sample was PBMCs, taken before TCRalphabeta/CD19-depleted stem cell transplant. The chain has TRBV20-1 and TRBJ2-1; D gene unclear. The CDR3 DNA follows: TGCAGTGCCCGCCGTGAAAGCTCCTACAATGAGCAGTTCTTC. This sequence encodes CSARRESSYNEQFF.